The rows below give T cell receptor beta chains drawn from one sample of a study of cytomegalovirus exposure and HLA in healthy donors. Produced via immunoSEQ multiplex PCR; TCRdb's table is partial and in-frame only. The sample has 150,000 or so clones, roughly 80% seen once. The source material was PBMCs. The receptor set was obtained from a man aged 45 to 65 in good health and CMV-seropositive. Both conserved end residues are part of each CDR3. The size field is filled for only some rows; it gives once, few, many or a size class.

J | V | length | size | CDR3
TRBJ2-1 | TRBV19 | 14 | NA | CASSILRTSNEQFF
TRBJ2-1 | TRBV5-1 | 13 | NA | CASSLGLFNEQFF
TRBJ1-2 | TRBV5-1 | 13 | NA | CASSEQGSDGYTF
TRBJ1-2 | TRBV7-9 | 14 | few | CASSWTDQYYGYTF
TRBJ1-5 | TRBV28 | 11 | few | CASSLNQPQHF
TRBJ2-7 | TRBV7-2 | 14 | NA | CASSFDSGSYEQYF
TRBJ2-1 | TRBV19 | 15 | NA | CASSIGRSSYNEQFF
TRBJ2-2 | TRBV2 | 15 | NA | CASSFLAGSGGELFF
TRBJ2-1 | TRBV28 | 16 | NA | CASSLSGGISYNEQFF
TRBJ2-2 | TRBV14 | 17 | NA | CASSHHSLSLNTGELFF
TRBJ1-4 | TRBV7-9 | 15 | NA | CASSLSQAINEKLFF
TRBJ2-1 | TRBV5-1 | 15 | NA | CASSRSVPPNNEQFF
TRBJ1-2 | TRBV11-2 | 14 | NA | CASRLGQDRYGYTF
TRBJ1-1 | TRBV6-5 | 16 | NA | CASSFHYSGGGTEAFF
TRBJ1-1 | TRBV2 | 13 | once | CASSETRDSEAFF
TRBJ2-2 | TRBV11-3 | 13 | NA | CASSFSGDGELFF
TRBJ2-3 | TRBV9 | 15 | few | CASSAYGQGENTQYF
TRBJ2-7 | TRBV18 | 14 | once | CASSPSPGEAEQYF
TRBJ2-3 | TRBV19 | 15 | NA | CASSIPGRGTDTQYF
TRBJ2-3 | TRBV28 | 14 | NA | CASSLSGSSDTQYF
TRBJ2-5 | TRBV10-2 | 12 | NA | CASSERVETQYF
TRBJ1-2 | TRBV5-6 | 14 | NA | CASSFRGQNYGYTF
TRBJ2-7 | TRBV7-9 | 14 | NA | CASSFTGNLGEQYF
TRBJ2-5 | TRBV5-4 | 15 | few | CASSTPGGALETQYF
TRBJ2-7 | TRBV10-3 | 13 | NA | CAITASGSYEQYF
TRBJ2-1 | TRBV5-1 | 11 | once | CASSQYNEQFF
NA | TRBV28 | 13 | NA | CASSLGLGYEQYF
TRBJ1-2 | TRBV9 | 15 | NA | CASSVVETGGYGYTF
TRBJ1-2 | TRBV19 | 14 | NA | CASSYDTSGYGYTF
TRBJ2-7 | TRBV2 | 12 | NA | CASSRLAHEQYF
TRBJ2-5 | TRBV2 | 15 | NA | CASSVLAGEVETQYF
TRBJ2-3 | TRBV29-1 | 14 | NA | CSVEYGARGDTQYF
TRBJ1-1 | TRBV4-1 | 15 | NA | CASSFDRAANTEAFF
TRBJ1-5 | TRBV7-2 | 13 | NA | CASSLQGNQPQHF
TRBJ1-1 | TRBV14 | 15 | NA | CASSQSDRGNTEAFF
TRBJ1-5 | TRBV4-2 | 13 | NA | CASSHRGNQPQHF
TRBJ1-2 | TRBV9 | 17 | NA | CASSEGDRGAPFYGYTF
TRBJ2-5 | TRBV11-2 | 17 | NA | CASRHQGGLGSQETQYF
TRBJ1-5 | TRBV6-6 | 15 | NA | CASSQGGNGNQPQHF
TRBJ1-3 | TRBV7-8 | 14 | NA | CASSPISSGNTIYF
TRBJ1-5 | TRBV28 | 15 | NA | CASRQGGDSNQPQHF
TRBJ2-7 | TRBV11-2 | 17 | NA | CASSRSTSGSASYEQYF
TRBJ2-2 | TRBV11-2 | 15 | NA | CASSLQDSRTGELFF
TRBJ2-1 | TRBV6-5 | 15 | NA | CASSRTGDSPNEQFF
TRBJ2-7 | TRBV7-2 | 16 | NA | CASSLRTGESSYEQYF
TRBJ1-1 | TRBV11-2 | 15 | NA | CASSRGGAGDTEAFF
TRBJ2-1 | TRBV19 | 15 | NA | CASSIPTGLLNEQFF
TRBJ2-1 | TRBV28 | 16 | NA | CASSSLWGLDYNEQFF
TRBJ1-2 | TRBV6-1 | 14 | few | CASSEGTGVGGYTF
TRBJ1-5 | TRBV5-6 | 14 | NA | CASSLGGQYQPQHF
TRBJ1-2 | TRBV19 | 13 | NA | CASSPFGGYGYTF
TRBJ2-2 | TRBV5-1 | 15 | once | CASSRGQGTAGELFF
TRBJ2-3 | TRBV25-1 | 15 | NA | CASSGRTGRISAQYF
TRBJ1-6 | TRBV10-3 | 14 | NA | CAISERQGNSPLHF